These 3 T cell receptor beta chains came from one sample sequenced in a study of T-cell memory formation after mild COVID-19. In TCRdb, the 5' RACE reads were re-called with MiXCR into one record per CDR3 protein. Here the sample spans just over 60,000 distinct CDR3 sequences, around 10% being singletons. Material: PBMCs or a T cell subset sorted from them (not recorded which). The receptor source for this set is a man between 18 and 35 years old who had mild COVID-19 (a few samples of this study predate the infection). Cell type and time point are not known.

V gene TRBV7-2 combines with J gene TRBJ2-5, with D unclear. Germline V lookup: CDR1 SGHTA, CDR2 FQGNSA. V lost 5 bases to trimming and J lost 1 base, with 11 bases between them. This CDR3 comprises 14 residues. The CDR3 is CASSQRWSQETQYF. The CDR3 bases are TGTGCCAGCAGCCAGAGGTGGTCCCAAGAGACCCAGTACTTC.

There are a few counts of this clonotype. The CDR3 nucleotides read TGTGCCAGCTCACCGTCGGGGCGGGGGCCTCAAGATACGCAGTATTTT. Encoded protein: CASSPSGRGPQDTQYF. V and J are TRBV18 and TRBJ2-3; a possible D gene is TRBD2 (7 bases). V was clipped by 3 bases and J by 5 bases, with 18 bases between them. This CDR3 region has 16 residues. Germline lookup yields CDR1 KGHSH and CDR2 LQKENI.

The chain couples TRBV12-3 or TRBV12-4 to TRBJ1-5; D gene uncertain. Trimming pared 8 bases from V and 7 bases from J, leaving 9 bases between. The CDR3 covers 11 residues. CDR3 loop: CASGSGQPQHF. For the CDR3, the DNA is TGTGCCAGCGGGAGCGGGCAGCCCCAGCATTTT.